Below, 29 T cell receptor beta chains from the same sample are listed, as sequenced in a study of T cells in Graves' hyperthyroidism and ophthalmopathy. The source material, RNA transcripts, was used to amplify TCR beta CDR3 regions. HTBI primers were employed in a first-round RT-PCR of the TCR CDR3. TCRdb reprocessed the multiplex PCR reads with MiXCR, giving one entry per CDR3 protein. The sample has hundreds of thousands of distinct CDR3 sequences; roughly 15% are singletons. Sequenced material: blood. Source of these receptors: a woman between 40 and 50 years old with Graves' ophthalmopathy.

This clonotype was counted ten times or more. A junction end diverges from the germline sequence, so it may reflect a read error. V is TRBV7-2 and J is TRBJ2-7; TRBD2 aligns across 11 bases. Germline V CDR1 and CDR2: SGHTA, FQGNSA. The CDR3 covers 13 residues. This CDR3 reads CASSLIGLAGPDF. The CDR3 DNA is TGTGCCAGCAGCTTAATAGGACTAGCGGGTCCTGACTTC. The full variable domain, completed using reference TRBV7-2 and TRBJ2-7, is GAGVSQSPSNKVTEKGKDVELRCDPISGHTALYWYRQSLGQGLEFLIYFQGNSAPDKSGLPSDRFSAERTGGSVSTLTIQRTQQEDSAVYLCASSLIGLAGPDFGPGTRLTVT.

A note on this clonotype: The germline gene is not matched at one end of the junction; a read error may be the cause. The chain combines TRBV12-3 or TRBV12-4 with TRBJ2-2; unclear D gene. The length of the CDR3 is 15 residues. CDR3 DNA sequence: TGTGCCAGCAGGCTCCTCTCAGGCAGCACCTGGGAGCTGTTTTTT. This encodes CASRLLSGSTWELFF.

The CDR3 spells CASTPAGTGNYGYTF. The CDR3 DNA reads TGTGCCAGCACCCCGGCCGGGACAGGGAACTATGGCTACACCTTC. The V and J genes are TRBV28 and TRBJ1-2; 9 positions match TRBD1. V was clipped by 7 bases and J by 2 bases; unmatched bases: 8. Germline V lookup: CDR1 MDHEN, CDR2 SYDVKM. This CDR3 contains 15 residues.

Only a few counts were recorded for this clonotype. The gene calls are TRBV7-2 and TRBJ2-2, with D possibly being TRBD2 (6 bases). Trimming took 5 bases from V and 4 from J, leaving 14 bases between them. The CDR3 sequence is 15 residues long. From germline, CDR1 is SGHTA and CDR2 FQGNSA. The CDR3 bases are TGTGCCAGCAGCCGTTCTCTAGCGCCCACCGGGGAGCTGTTTTTT. Residues: CASSRSLAPTGELFF.

The V and J genes are TRBV6-1 and TRBJ2-5; possibly TRBD2 for D (6 bases). The CDR3 spans 14 residues. Looked up from germline, CDR1 is MNHNS and CDR2 is SASEGT. V lost 7 bases, J lost 2 bases, and 14 bases lay in between. Here the CDR3 DNA reads TGTGCCAGCACGGAGGGGACCCGACAAGAGACCCAGTACTTC. Protein sequence: CASTEGTRQETQYF.

This clonotype has a count of ten or more. J is TRBJ1-6 and V is TRBV28; 7 bases fit TRBD1. The ends lost 3 bases at V and 2 bases at J; junction bases unmatched: 4. The length of the CDR3 is 16 residues. CDR1 and CDR2 from the germline V gene are MDHEN and SYDVKM. CDR3 sequence: CASSLRQGAYNSPLHF. The CDR3 DNA follows: TGTGCCAGCAGTTTGAGGCAGGGGGCCTATAATTCACCCCTCCACTTT.

The chain carries TRBV12-3 or TRBV12-4 and TRBJ2-3; TRBD1 might be the D (5 bases). V lost 2 bases, J lost 8 bases, and 11 bases lay in between. The CDR3 has 13 amino acids. DNA for the CDR3: TGTGCCAGCAGTTTAAGGGGATCGGGTACGCAGTATTTT. Residues: CASSLRGSGTQYF.

This clonotype was found many times. This chain connects TRBV29-1 to TRBJ2-1; 14 nucleotides match TRBD2. Germline V gene lookup returns CDR1 SQVTM and CDR2 ANQGSEA. The CDR3 runs to 15 residues. V was pared by 4 bases and J by 5 bases, with 4 bases of the junction left unmatched. DNA for the CDR3: TGCAGCGTTGCCGGGACTAGCGGGAGAGACAATGAGCAGTTCTTC. Encoded protein: CSVAGTSGRDNEQFF.

In its sample, this clonotype was seen many times. The chain couples TRBV29-1 to TRBJ1-1, with TRBD1 as a possible D gene (5 bases). CDR3 size: 13 residues. Trimming left V 0 bases short and J 8 bases short, with 13 bases between. Germline lookup yields CDR1 SQVTM and CDR2 ANQGSEA. The CDR3 DNA is TGCAGCGTTGAAGAGCAGGGCGCGAGCGAAGCTTTCTTT. Translation: CSVEEQGASEAFF.

With respect to this clonotype: With a much larger clone just one base away, this may be a read error. The chain carries TRBV12-3 or TRBV12-4 and TRBJ2-2, with D perhaps TRBD1 (6 bases). V was cut by 8 bases and J by 4 bases, with 8 bases left in between. The CDR3 covers 12 residues. CDR3 nucleotide sequence: TGTGCCAGCGACAGGAGCACCGGGGAGCTGTTTTTT. Translation: CASDRSTGELFF.

This clonotype occurred many times. The chain has TRBV6-1 and TRBJ2-2; 8 positions agree with TRBD1. This CDR3 is built from 14 residues. Germline V gene data show CDR1 as MNHNS and CDR2 as SASEGT. V shed 6 bases, J shed 1 base, and the junction held 1 base outside the gene matches. The CDR3 protein is CASRGTGNTGELFF. In nucleotides, the CDR3 is TGTGCCAGCAGGGGGACAGGGAACACCGGGGAGCTGTTTTTT.

Many counts were recorded for this clonotype. The chain uses TRBV6-1 and TRBJ2-7, with 9 bases matching TRBD1. The CDR3 spans 14 residues. V gave up 6 bases and J gave up 5 bases; unmatched junction bases: 8. The germline V gene encodes CDR1 MNHNS and CDR2 SASEGT. CDR3 sequence (DNA): TGTGCCAGCAGCCGGGACAGGGAAACCCACGAGCAGTACTTC. Encoded protein: CASSRDRETHEQYF.

A word on this clonotype: Being one base from a much bigger clone, this may be a read error. This rearrangement joins TRBV29-1 to TRBJ2-5, with 9 bases identical to TRBD2. This CDR3 region has 14 residues. Germline CDR1 and CDR2: SQVTM and ANQGSEA. The CDR3, as DNA: TGCAGCGTGACCGCACTAGCGGGCCAAGGGACCCAGTACTTC. Protein product: CSVTALAGQGTQYF.

This clonotype was seen many times. V gene TRBV20-1 combines with J gene TRBJ1-1, with 8 bases identical to TRBD1. The CDR3 loop spans 13 amino acids. The V gene's germline CDR1 is DFQATT and CDR2 SNEGSKA (reference sequence). Losses at the gene ends were 3 bases for V and 1 base for J; bases not matched to a gene: 1. CDR3 sequence: CSASGQGNTEAFF. The CDR3 nucleotides read TGCAGTGCTAGCGGACAGGGGAACACTGAAGCTTTCTTT.

This clonotype was counted at least ten times. The chain uses TRBV19 and TRBJ1-5; D may be TRBD1 (5 bases). CDR1 is LNHDA and CDR2 is SQIVND in the germline V gene (reference sequence). Trimming shortened V by 6 bases and J by 10 bases, and 13 bases separated the two germline ends. The CDR3 runs to 12 residues. CDR3 sequence reads: CASSQSDSPQHF. CDR3 nucleotides: TGTGCCAGTAGCCAATCCGACAGCCCCCAGCATTTT.

The sample holds many counts of this clonotype. The chain links TRBV25-1 to TRBJ2-7, with D tentatively TRBD1 (5 bases). The CDR3 consists of 14 residues. CDR1 MGHDK and CDR2 SYGVNS come from the germline V gene. V lost 3 bases and J lost 5, with 14 bases in between. CDR3 nucleotides: TGTGCCAGCAGTGACCGGCAGGGTTTACACGAGCAGTACTTC. Its translation: CASSDRQGLHEQYF.

This clonotype appeared many times. This sequence may be a read error, since a much larger clone differs from it by one base. This chain joins TRBV6-5 and TRBJ1-1, with D perhaps matching TRBD1 (6 bases). The CDR3 contains 17 residues. V lost 2 bases and J 3 bases, leaving 19 bases between the germline ends. Germline lookup yields CDR1 MNHEY and CDR2 SVGAGI. The CDR3 region has the DNA TGTGCCAGCAGTTACCCGTTCGAGGGGGAGCGGGACACTGAAGCTTTCTTT. It specifies CASSYPFEGERDTEAFF.

V gene TRBV3-1 combines with J gene TRBJ2-5, with 7 bases that match TRBD2. The ends lost 4 bases at V and 4 bases at J; junction bases unmatched: 6. Germline-derived CDR1 and CDR2 are LGHDT and YNNKEL (reference sequence). This CDR3 comprises 14 residues. As DNA, the CDR3 is TGTGCCAGCAGCCGGCTAGCGGAAGGAGAGACCCAGTACTTC. Its translation: CASSRLAEGETQYF.

This clonotype occurred many times. CDR3 DNA sequence: TGTGCCAGCGAAGTTCAAGGCGAGCAGTACTTC. This sequence encodes CASEVQGEQYF. The chain links TRBV2 to TRBJ2-7, with D uncertain. Trimming cost V 8 bases and J 6 bases, with 11 bases left between them. The CDR3 totals 11 residues. Germline assignment: CDR1 SNHLY and CDR2 FYNNEI.

This clonotype was observed many times. V is TRBV20-1 and J is TRBJ1-1; D is undetermined. Deletions cut 6 bases from V and 2 bases from J, with 13 bases between. CDR3 size: 13 residues. Germline assignment: CDR1 DFQATT and CDR2 SNEGSKA (reference sequence). CDR3 region: CSAPRTSNTEAFF. The CDR3, as DNA: TGCAGTGCCCCCCGGACTAGCAACACTGAAGCTTTCTTT.

This clonotype has a count of ten or more. The chain has TRBV7-2 and TRBJ2-5; possibly TRBD1 or TRBD2 for D (6 bases each). CDR1 and CDR2 from the germline V gene are SGHTA and FQGNSA. The V and J ends lost 1 base and 5 bases respectively, with 14 bases between them. The CDR3 runs to 15 residues. The CDR3 DNA is TGTGCCAGCAGCTTAGTAGGTGGAGGGGGTGAGACCCAGTACTTC. It yields the protein CASSLVGGGGETQYF. Full variable domain (rest looked up from reference TRBV7-2 and TRBJ2-5): GAGVSQSPSNKVTEKGKDVELRCDPISGHTALYWYRQSLGQGLEFLIYFQGNSAPDKSGLPSDRFSAERTGGSVSTLTIQRTQQEDSAVYLCASSLVGGGGETQYFGPGTRLLVL.

This clonotype was recorded many times. V and J are TRBV12-3 or TRBV12-4 and TRBJ1-1; D perhaps matches TRBD1 (5 bases). Between the trimmed V and J ends, which lost 7 bases and 2 bases, there was a span of 14 bases. The CDR3 loop spans 14 amino acids. CDR3 nucleotides: TGTGCCAGCACCTTCGGGACTCATAACACTGAAGCTTTCTTT. Amino acid sequence: CASTFGTHNTEAFF.

The DNA of the CDR3 is TGTGCCAGCAGCCAAGACTCTCGGTCGACCCAGTACTTC. Translating gives CASSQDSRSTQYF. The rearrangement joins TRBV3-1 to TRBJ2-5; D remains ambiguous. CDR1 is LGHDT, CDR2 YNNKEL, per germline (reference sequence). V shed 0 bases and J shed 7 bases, with 9 bases lying between them. This CDR3 has 13 residues.

The chain joins TRBV12-3 or TRBV12-4 to TRBJ2-2, with 7 bases matching TRBD1. The CDR3 is made up of 14 amino acids. V was clipped by 5 bases and J by 5 bases; unmatched bases: 5. Here the CDR3 DNA reads TGTGCCAGCAGTGACTGGACAGGTACCGGGGAGCTGTTTTTT. Its translation is CASSDWTGTGELFF.

This clonotype appeared many times. The CDR3 reads CASSLSRGANVLTF. The CDR3 bases are TGTGCCAGCAGTTTGTCACGGGGGGCCAACGTCCTGACTTTC. This chain uses TRBV12-3 or TRBV12-4 with TRBJ2-6; no clear D. The CDR3 covers 14 residues. V was trimmed by 3 bases and J by 4 bases, leaving 7 bases between them.

This clonotype was found many times. The J gene is TRBJ2-5, the V gene TRBV11-2; D unclear. V lost 5 bases and J lost 0, with 7 bases in between. Looked up from germline, CDR1 is SGHAT and CDR2 is FQNNGV. The CDR3 length is 13 residues. The CDR3 spells CASSPQNQETQYF. DNA of the CDR3: TGTGCCAGCAGCCCACAGAACCAAGAGACCCAGTACTTC.

This clonotype has at least ten counts. The V call is TRBV12-3 or TRBV12-4, the J call TRBJ1-1; 7 bases align to TRBD1. The V gene end was trimmed by 3 bases and the J gene end by 0 bases; junction bases not matched to a gene: 4. This CDR3 contains 15 residues. The CDR3 DNA sequence: TGTGCCAGCAGTTTCTCCGGGACAGTGAACACTGAAGCTTTCTTT. This translates into CASSFSGTVNTEAFF.

This clonotype occurred many times. This chain uses TRBV7-8 with TRBJ2-7; D unclear. Trimming shortened V by 4 bases and J by 7 bases, and 14 bases separated the two germline ends. Germline assignment: CDR1 SGHVS and CDR2 FQNEAQ. This CDR3 has 13 residues. In nucleotides, the CDR3 is TGTGCCAGCAGCTCAGGACGATCGTGGGAGCAGTACTTC. This translates into CASSSGRSWEQYF. The complete variable domain, with remaining parts taken from reference TRBV7-8 and TRBJ2-7, reads GAGVSQSPRYKVAKRGQDVALRCDPISGHVSLFWYQQALGQGPEFLTYFQNEAQLDKSGLPSDRFFAERPEGSVSTLKIQRTQQEDSAVYLCASSSGRSWEQYFGPGTRLTVT.

This clonotype has just a few counts. The chain recombines TRBV20-1 with TRBJ1-4; no clear D. The CDR3 contains 15 residues. Germline loops: CDR1 DFQATT, CDR2 SNEGSKA (reference sequence). With 3 bases removed from V and 4 bases from J, the gap between germline ends came to 15 bases. CDR3 region: CSASEQITLNEKLFF. The CDR3 DNA reads as TGCAGTGCTAGTGAACAGATCACACTTAATGAAAAACTGTTTTTT.